Listed below are T cell receptor beta chains from one sample, sequenced in a study of T cell responses to AZD1222 COVID-19 vaccine. This table comes from immunoSEQ multiplex PCR, and its TCRdb copy is limited to in-frame clones, with some not included. The table has about 120,000 clones, 70% to 90% seen once; the top ten hold 3.5% to 4.5%. The starting material was peripheral blood, obtained on day 0 of AZD1222 vaccination. All receptors derive from an adult in good health. The CDR3 runs from the conserved cysteine through the conserved F or W. D genes are given only for firm matches. The size entry is marked missing in some rows and otherwise reads once, few, many or a size class.

J gene: TRBJ2-7
clone size: .
V gene: TRBV6-5
D gene: TRBD1
CDR3 length: 15
CDR3 protein: CASSFSGTGYYEQYF
CDR3 DNA: TGTGCCAGCAGTTTCTCCGGGACAGGATACTACGAGCAGTACTTC

J gene: TRBJ1-4
clone size: once
V gene: TRBV2
D gene: .
CDR3 length: 16
CDR3 protein: CASSGGGLGANEKLFF
CDR3 DNA: TGTGCCAGCAGTGGAGGTGGTCTTGGGGCTAATGAAAAACTGTTTTTT

J gene: TRBJ1-4
clone size: .
V gene: TRBV12-5
D gene: TRBD1
CDR3 length: 19
CDR3 protein: CASAFPRDRGSWGNEKLFF
CDR3 DNA: TGTGCTAGTGCCTTCCCCCGGGACAGGGGGTCGTGGGGTAATGAAAAACTGTTTTTT

J gene: TRBJ1-4
clone size: .
V gene: TRBV5-6
D gene: TRBD1
CDR3 length: 15
CDR3 protein: CASSSQGTENEKLFF
CDR3 DNA: TGTGCCAGCAGCTCCCAGGGGACAGAGAATGAAAAACTGTTTTTT

J gene: TRBJ1-5
clone size: .
V gene: TRBV5-6
D gene: TRBD1
CDR3 length: 16
CDR3 protein: CASSFGAGGGNQPQHF
CDR3 DNA: TGTGCCAGCAGCTTCGGGGCAGGGGGCGGCAATCAGCCCCAGCATTTT

J gene: TRBJ1-4
clone size: .
V gene: TRBV9
D gene: .
CDR3 length: 15
CDR3 protein: CASSVDFATNEKLFF
CDR3 DNA: TGTGCCAGCAGCGTGGACTTTGCAACTAATGAAAAACTGTTTTTT

J gene: TRBJ2-2
clone size: .
V gene: TRBV7-2
D gene: TRBD2
CDR3 length: 14
CDR3 protein: CASSPRTSGGELFF
CDR3 DNA: TGTGCCAGCAGCCCCCGGACTAGCGGGGGGGAGCTGTTTTTT

J gene: TRBJ1-6
clone size: .
V gene: TRBV5-1
D gene: .
CDR3 length: 14
CDR3 protein: CASSRGARDSPLHF
CDR3 DNA: TGCGCCAGCAGTCGCGGAGCCCGGGACTCACCCCTCCACTTT

J gene: TRBJ2-7
clone size: once
V gene: TRBV5-4
D gene: TRBD2
CDR3 length: 13
CDR3 protein: CASSLAGGSEQYF
CDR3 DNA: TGTGCCAGCAGCTTAGCGGGGGGCAGCGAGCAGTACTTC

J gene: TRBJ2-7
clone size: few
V gene: TRBV6-2/TRBV6-3
D gene: .
CDR3 length: 17
CDR3 protein: CASSSTLVAGLLYEQYF
CDR3 DNA: TGTGCCAGCAGTTCGACATTAGTGGCAGGGCTTCTTTACGAGCAGTACTTC

J gene: TRBJ1-4
clone size: .
V gene: TRBV18
D gene: .
CDR3 length: 16
CDR3 protein: CASSPWQGKTNEKLFF
CDR3 DNA: TGTGCCAGCTCACCGTGGCAGGGCAAGACTAATGAAAAACTGTTTTTT

J gene: TRBJ1-2
clone size: .
V gene: TRBV3-1/TRBV3-2
D gene: .
CDR3 length: 12
CDR3 protein: CASSQGLSGYTF
CDR3 DNA: TGTGCCAGCAGCCAAGGGCTCTCGGGCTACACCTTC

J gene: TRBJ1-4
clone size: .
V gene: TRBV25-1
D gene: .
CDR3 length: 14
CDR3 protein: CASSEIRQREKLFF
CDR3 DNA: TGTGCCAGCAGTGAAATCCGTCAGAGAGAAAAACTGTTTTTT

J gene: TRBJ1-5
clone size: .
V gene: TRBV18
D gene: .
CDR3 length: 16
CDR3 protein: CASSPGGGVGNQPQHF
CDR3 DNA: TGTGCCAGCTCACCCGGAGGGGGAGTTGGCAATCAGCCCCAGCATTTT

J gene: TRBJ2-2
clone size: few
V gene: TRBV5-1
D gene: TRBD1
CDR3 length: 13
CDR3 protein: CASSATGTGELFF
CDR3 DNA: TGCGCCAGCAGCGCGACAGGGACCGGGGAGCTGTTTTTT

J gene: TRBJ1-3
clone size: .
V gene: TRBV19
D gene: .
CDR3 length: 14
CDR3 protein: CASSIGVEGNTIYF
CDR3 DNA: TGTGCCAGTAGTATAGGGGTGGAAGGAAACACCATATATTTT

J gene: TRBJ1-1
clone size: .
V gene: TRBV5-6
D gene: .
CDR3 length: 12
CDR3 protein: CASNTFDTEAFF
CDR3 DNA: TGTGCCAGCAACACTTTCGACACTGAAGCTTTCTTT

J gene: TRBJ1-1
clone size: .
V gene: TRBV27
D gene: .
CDR3 length: 15
CDR3 protein: CASSLSAGMATEAFF
CDR3 DNA: TGTGCCAGCAGTTTATCGGCAGGGATGGCCACTGAAGCTTTCTTT

J gene: TRBJ1-1
clone size: .
V gene: TRBV6-1
D gene: TRBD1
CDR3 length: 15
CDR3 protein: CASSEKTGPDTEAFF
CDR3 DNA: TGTGCCAGCAGTGAAAAGACAGGGCCTGACACTGAAGCTTTCTTT

J gene: TRBJ2-7
clone size: .
V gene: TRBV6-6
D gene: .
CDR3 length: 14
CDR3 protein: CASSYGGNSYEQYF
CDR3 DNA: TGTGCCAGCAGTTACGGCGGCAACTCCTACGAGCAGTACTTC

J gene: TRBJ2-3
clone size: .
V gene: TRBV6-2/TRBV6-3
D gene: TRBD2
CDR3 length: 17
CDR3 protein: CASSYSPSGEHTDTQYF
CDR3 DNA: TGTGCCAGCAGTTACTCACCTAGCGGGGAGCACACAGATACGCAGTATTTT

J gene: TRBJ2-3
clone size: .
V gene: TRBV29-1
D gene: .
CDR3 length: 12
CDR3 protein: CSADFPGDTQYF
CDR3 DNA: TGCAGCGCAGACTTCCCGGGAGATACGCAGTATTTT

J gene: TRBJ2-1
clone size: .
V gene: TRBV6-5
D gene: TRBD1
CDR3 length: 15
CDR3 protein: CASSSGGLSRNEQFF
CDR3 DNA: TGTGCCAGCAGTTCAGGGGGCTTAAGTAGAAATGAGCAGTTCTTC

J gene: TRBJ2-7
clone size: .
V gene: TRBV2
D gene: .
CDR3 length: 16
CDR3 protein: CASSEALLGIFYEQYF
CDR3 DNA: TGTGCCAGCAGTGAAGCGCTTCTCGGTATATTCTACGAGCAGTACTTC

J gene: TRBJ1-6
clone size: .
V gene: TRBV6-5
D gene: .
CDR3 length: 15
CDR3 protein: CASSYGSGFNSPLHF
CDR3 DNA: TGTGCCAGCAGTTACGGGTCAGGGTTTAATTCACCCCTCCACTTT

J gene: TRBJ2-3
clone size: .
V gene: TRBV9
D gene: .
CDR3 length: 14
CDR3 protein: CASSQSQGTDTQYF
CDR3 DNA: TGTGCCAGCAGCCAATCCCAGGGCACAGATACGCAGTATTTT

J gene: TRBJ1-5
clone size: .
V gene: TRBV7-6
D gene: .
CDR3 length: 15
CDR3 protein: CASSQAFGSNQPQHF
CDR3 DNA: TGTGCCAGCAGCCAGGCCTTTGGCAGCAATCAGCCCCAGCATTTT

J gene: TRBJ1-2
clone size: .
V gene: TRBV6-5
D gene: .
CDR3 length: 14
CDR3 protein: CASSDPTGRYGYTF
CDR3 DNA: TGTGCCAGCAGCGACCCTACAGGGAGGTATGGCTACACCTTC